These 14 T cell receptor beta chains came from one sample sequenced in a study of cytomegalovirus exposure and HLA in healthy donors. With 60 Vbeta and 13 Jbeta primers, the PCR was carried out. The method was immunoSEQ multiplex PCR; TCRdb's version includes in-frame clones alone and lacks a portion of them. This sample's clone table lists 200,000 or so clones. The sequencing input was PBMCs. Receptors originate from a boy aged 10-17 years in good health and CMV-seronegative.

This chain connects TRBV2 to TRBJ2-3; TRBD1 matches 9 bases. Germline trimming cut 6 bases from V and 5 bases from J; bases unmatched to any gene: 15. The CDR3 contains 17 residues. Germline CDR1 reads SNHLY; CDR2 reads FYNNEI. CDR3 amino acids: CASSELSSGTGRDTQYF. The CDR3 region has the DNA TGTGCCAGCAGCGAACTTTCTTCCGGGACAGGGCGAGATACGCAGTATTTT.

The V call is TRBV9, the J call TRBJ1-2; no firm D call. V lost 3 bases, J lost 1 base, and 10 bases lay in between. CDR1 and CDR2 from the germline V gene are SGDLS and YYNGEE. The CDR3 totals 14 residues. The CDR3 here is CASSGREFNYGYTF. As DNA, the CDR3 is TGTGCCAGCAGCGGGAGGGAGTTTAACTATGGCTACACCTTC.

Here the CDR3 reads CAWSVFRGETQYF. For the CDR3, the DNA is TGTGCCTGGAGTGTATTTCGAGGAGAGACCCAGTACTTC. This sequence joins TRBV30 and TRBJ2-5; D uncertain. The CDR3 sequence is 13 residues long. Germline CDR1 is GTSNPN and CDR2 is SVGIG (reference sequence). Deletions cut 0 bases from V and 4 bases from J, with 9 bases between.

This sequence joins TRBV6-8 and TRBJ2-7, with TRBD1 identical over 9 bases. The germline V gene encodes CDR1 MNHGY and CDR2 SAAAGT. This CDR3 contains 14 residues. J lost 2 bases, V lost 4 bases, and 3 bases had no gene match. The CDR3 spells CASSFRQGAYEQYF. CDR3 bases: TGTGCCAGCAGTTTCAGACAGGGGGCCTACGAGCAGTACTTC.

The chain employs TRBV6-6 and TRBJ1-1; TRBD1 is a possible D gene (5 bases). CDR3 size: 13 residues. CDR1 is MNHNY, CDR2 SVGAGI, per germline (reference sequence). The V end was cut by 6 bases, the J end by 2 bases, with 10 bases between. The CDR3 DNA reads TGTGCCAGCAGAACTACAGGTAACACTGAAGCTTTCTTT. Amino acids: CASRTTGNTEAFF.

This CDR3 is CASSIGLAGVQETQYF. CDR3 DNA: TGTGCCAGTAGTATCGGACTAGCGGGGGTACAAGAGACCCAGTACTTC. This sequence joins TRBV19 and TRBJ2-5, with 13 bases that match TRBD2. This CDR3 region has 16 residues. The germline CDR1 and CDR2 sequences are LNHDA and SQIVND (reference sequence). J gave up 2 bases and V 3 bases, and 3 bases lay outside the gene matches.

The rearrangement uses TRBV9 and TRBJ1-2; D is uncertain. This CDR3 has 14 amino acids. Trimming shortened V by 4 bases and J by 4 bases, and 14 bases separated the two germline ends. Germline V gene sequence: CDR1 SGDLS, CDR2 YYNGEE. CDR3 sequence: CASSIQALSYGYTF. CDR3 in DNA: TGTGCCAGCAGCATCCAGGCCCTTTCCTATGGCTACACCTTC.

J is TRBJ2-5 and V is TRBV27; TRBD1 agrees at 10 bases. Germline CDR1 is MNHEY and CDR2 is SMNVEV (reference sequence). Trimming cost V 4 bases and J 6 bases; bases outside gene matches: 11. The CDR3 loop spans 16 amino acids. As DNA, the CDR3 is TGTGCCAGCAGTTCCAGGACAGGGGGGACGGAGAAGACCCAGTACTTC. It is translated as CASSSRTGGTEKTQYF.

The chain employs TRBV12-5 and TRBJ1-4; D gene unclear. This CDR3 spans 14 amino acids. Germline-derived CDR1 and CDR2 are LGHNT and FRNRAP. The V end was cut by 1 base, the J end by 4 bases, with 7 bases between. The CDR3 reads CASGLGRFNEKLFF. In nucleotides, the CDR3 is TGTGCTAGTGGTTTGGGGAGGTTTAATGAAAAACTGTTTTTT.

The chain employs TRBV29-1 and TRBJ2-2, with D possibly TRBD1 on 5 matching bases. There are 14 residues in the CDR3. V lost 3 bases and J lost 0, with 8 bases in between. The germline V gene has CDR1 SQVTM and CDR2 ANQGSEA. The CDR3 region is CSVDARANTGELFF. DNA for the CDR3: TGCAGCGTTGATGCCAGGGCGAACACCGGGGAGCTGTTTTTT.

The CDR3 bases are TGCGCCAGCAGCTCCGGGACAGGGGGCACCGGGGAGCTGTTTTTT. Encoded protein: CASSSGTGGTGELFF. The chain uses TRBV5-1 and TRBJ2-2; 11 positions agree with TRBD1. CDR1 is SGHRS and CDR2 is YFSETQ in the germline V gene. The V segment lost 3 bases and the J segment 4 bases; nucleotides outside the gene matches: 2. The CDR3 has 15 amino acids.

The chain links TRBV2 to TRBJ1-6; 7 bases are a match to TRBD1. Germline lookup yields CDR1 SNHLY and CDR2 FYNNEI. With 4 bases clipped from V and 7 bases from J, the junction kept 10 bases outside the gene matches. CDR3 size: 16 residues. CDR3 residues: CASSVYTQGQNSPLHF. The DNA of the CDR3 is TGTGCCAGCAGTGTGTATACACAGGGGCAGAATTCACCCCTCCACTTT.

The genes are TRBV7-2 and TRBJ1-1; D perhaps matches TRBD1 (6 bases). The CDR3 length is 12 residues. CDR1 SGHTA and CDR2 FQGNSA come from the germline V gene. Between the trimmed V and J ends, which lost 10 bases and 4 bases, there was a span of 13 bases. CDR3 coding DNA: TGTGCCACCCGCGGACAGTCCACTGAAGCTTTCTTT. Translated, it gives CATRGQSTEAFF.

The rearrangement uses TRBV5-1 and TRBJ2-7; 7 positions agree with TRBD1. Germline CDR1 and CDR2: SGHRS and YFSETQ. This CDR3 region has 15 residues. V lost 3 bases to trimming and J lost 3 bases; unmatched junction nucleotides: 9. CDR3 sequence reads: CASSSLLTGNYEQYF. The CDR3 DNA sequence: TGCGCCAGCAGCTCGCTACTGACAGGGAACTACGAGCAGTACTTC.